This is a list of T cell receptor beta chains from one sample in a study of blood T cell repertoires in COVID-19. Repertoires were generated with immunoSEQ multiplex PCR, while TCRdb's copy carries only in-frame clones and drops some. The sample lists some 110,000 clones, under 85% occurring once. The sequencing sample was made of peripheral blood. These receptors all come from a woman in her sixties or seventies with acute or convalescent COVID-19. The CDR3 runs from the conserved cysteine through the conserved F or W. The order of the fields is V gene, J gene, clone size, D gene, CDR3 protein, CDR3 DNA. The D gene is left open where the match is weak. The size entry is marked missing in some rows and otherwise reads once, few, many or a size class.

V gene: TRBV19; J gene: TRBJ2-3; clone size: -; D gene: -; CDR3 protein: CASSSADTQYF; CDR3 DNA: TGTGCCAGTAGCTCCGCAGATACGCAGTATTTT
V gene: TRBV25-1; J gene: TRBJ1-4; clone size: -; D gene: TRBD1; CDR3 protein: CASSRQGTGTDEKLFF; CDR3 DNA: TGTGCCAGCAGTAGACAGGGTACAGGAACCGATGAAAAACTGTTTTTT
V gene: TRBV18; J gene: TRBJ2-5; clone size: -; D gene: TRBD2; CDR3 protein: CASSRGTSGVQETQYF; CDR3 DNA: TGTGCCAGCTCACGGGGGACTAGCGGGGTTCAAGAGACCCAGTACTTC
V gene: TRBV5-4; J gene: TRBJ1-1; clone size: -; D gene: TRBD1; CDR3 protein: CASSFGGAGTGNTEAFF; CDR3 DNA: TGTGCCAGCAGCTTTGGGGGGGCCGGGACAGGGAACACTGAAGCTTTCTTT
V gene: TRBV29-1; J gene: TRBJ2-1; clone size: once; D gene: -; CDR3 protein: CSVEDSLRNEQFF; CDR3 DNA: TGCAGCGTTGAAGATTCGTTGAGGAATGAGCAGTTCTTC
V gene: TRBV18; J gene: TRBJ1-3; clone size: -; D gene: TRBD1; CDR3 protein: CASSANRDSLLTIYF; CDR3 DNA: TGTGCCAGCTCAGCAAACCGGGACAGTTTACTGACCATATATTTT
V gene: TRBV6-2/TRBV6-3; J gene: TRBJ2-1; clone size: -; D gene: TRBD2; CDR3 protein: CASSYRAGNSYNEQFF; CDR3 DNA: TGTGCCAGCAGTTACCGAGCGGGGAACTCCTACAATGAGCAGTTCTTC
V gene: TRBV2; J gene: TRBJ2-5; clone size: -; D gene: TRBD1; CDR3 protein: CASKGQGQETQYF; CDR3 DNA: TGTGCCAGCAAAGGACAGGGCCAAGAGACCCAGTACTTC
V gene: TRBV7-6; J gene: TRBJ1-5; clone size: once; D gene: -; CDR3 protein: CASSVLRGGNQPQHF; CDR3 DNA: TGTGCCAGCAGCGTACTCCGGGGTGGGAATCAGCCCCAGCATTTT
V gene: TRBV5-1; J gene: TRBJ2-2; clone size: -; D gene: TRBD1; CDR3 protein: CASTWDRPNTGELFF; CDR3 DNA: TGCGCCAGCACCTGGGACAGACCGAACACCGGGGAGCTGTTTTTT
V gene: TRBV5-8; J gene: TRBJ2-1; clone size: -; D gene: -; CDR3 protein: CASSQGPGNEQFF; CDR3 DNA: TGTGCCAGCAGCCAGGGCCCCGGCAATGAGCAGTTCTTC
V gene: TRBV2; J gene: TRBJ2-1; clone size: -; D gene: -; CDR3 protein: CASREETQVEFF; CDR3 DNA: TGTGCCAGCAGGGAAGAAACCCAGGTTGAGTTCTTC
V gene: TRBV28; J gene: TRBJ1-3; clone size: -; D gene: -; CDR3 protein: CASSFTLTGGDGNTIYF; CDR3 DNA: TGTGCCAGCAGTTTCACTCTCACGGGGGGGGACGGAAACACCATATATTTT
V gene: TRBV7-2; J gene: TRBJ1-2; clone size: once; D gene: -; CDR3 protein: CASSTPDRNYGYTF; CDR3 DNA: TGTGCCAGCAGCACCCCGGACAGAAACTATGGCTACACCTTC
V gene: TRBV6-5; J gene: TRBJ1-5; clone size: -; D gene: TRBD1; CDR3 protein: CASRSTGVSNQPQHF; CDR3 DNA: TGTGCCAGCAGATCGACAGGGGTAAGCAATCAGCCCCAGCATTTT
V gene: TRBV10-3; J gene: TRBJ1-5; clone size: -; D gene: -; CDR3 protein: CAISDDRNSNQPQHF; CDR3 DNA: TGTGCCATCAGTGACGACAGGAATAGCAATCAGCCCCAGCATTTT
V gene: TRBV19; J gene: TRBJ1-2; clone size: once; D gene: TRBD1; CDR3 protein: CASTIIGTGEKLGYTF; CDR3 DNA: TGTGCCAGTACCATAATAGGGACAGGGGAGAAGTTGGGCTACACCTTC
V gene: TRBV7-8; J gene: TRBJ2-7; clone size: -; D gene: -; CDR3 protein: CASSRDSYSYEQYF; CDR3 DNA: TGTGCCAGCAGCCGAGACAGCTACTCCTACGAGCAGTACTTC
V gene: TRBV2; J gene: TRBJ1-2; clone size: -; D gene: TRBD1; CDR3 protein: CASSLRDRGLAYGYTF; CDR3 DNA: TGTGCCAGCAGCCTCCGGGACAGGGGGCTCGCCTATGGCTACACCTTC
V gene: TRBV7-9; J gene: TRBJ2-5; clone size: -; D gene: -; CDR3 protein: CASILTVGEETQYF; CDR3 DNA: TGTGCCAGCATCCTTACGGTAGGGGAAGAGACCCAGTACTTC
V gene: TRBV2; J gene: TRBJ2-7; clone size: -; D gene: TRBD1; CDR3 protein: CASSTGQGNEQYF; CDR3 DNA: TGTGCCAGCAGTACGGGACAGGGTAACGAGCAGTACTTC
V gene: TRBV5-5; J gene: TRBJ2-7; clone size: -; D gene: -; CDR3 protein: CASSLVVETYEQYF; CDR3 DNA: TGTGCCAGCAGCTTGGTGGTGGAGACCTACGAGCAGTACTTC
V gene: TRBV5-5; J gene: TRBJ2-1; clone size: -; D gene: -; CDR3 protein: CASSLVVVYNEQFF; CDR3 DNA: TGTGCCAGCAGCTTGGTAGTAGTTTACAATGAGCAGTTCTTC
V gene: TRBV7-6; J gene: TRBJ2-2; clone size: -; D gene: TRBD2; CDR3 protein: CASSRLTSGGGETGELFF; CDR3 DNA: TGTGCCAGCAGCCGCCTGACTAGCGGGGGAGGTGAGACCGGGGAGCTGTTTTTT
V gene: TRBV5-5; J gene: TRBJ1-5; clone size: -; D gene: TRBD1; CDR3 protein: CASSFSGQGASGNQPQHF; CDR3 DNA: TGTGCCAGCAGCTTTTCGGGACAGGGGGCTTCGGGCAATCAGCCCCAGCATTTT
V gene: TRBV23-1; J gene: TRBJ2-5; clone size: -; D gene: -; CDR3 protein: CASSQSRETQYF; CDR3 DNA: TGCGCCAGCAGTCAATCGAGGGAGACCCAGTACTTC
V gene: TRBV19; J gene: TRBJ2-5; clone size: -; D gene: -; CDR3 protein: CASSISGPGGGWEETQYF; CDR3 DNA: TGTGCCAGTAGTATTTCAGGGCCCGGCGGGGGCTGGGAAGAGACCCAGTACTTC
V gene: TRBV5-5; J gene: TRBJ2-7; clone size: -; D gene: TRBD2; CDR3 protein: CASRRGLANKGSYEQYF; CDR3 DNA: TGTGCCAGCAGGCGGGGACTAGCGAATAAGGGTTCCTACGAGCAGTACTTC
V gene: TRBV11-3; J gene: TRBJ2-1; clone size: once; D gene: TRBD2; CDR3 protein: CASSSLAGGYNEQFF; CDR3 DNA: TGTGCCAGCAGCTCCTTAGCGGGGGGCTACAATGAGCAGTTCTTC
V gene: TRBV27; J gene: TRBJ2-7; clone size: -; D gene: -; CDR3 protein: CASSSYGQRTYEQYF; CDR3 DNA: TGTGCCAGCAGTTCATATGGACAGAGAACCTACGAGCAGTACTTC
V gene: TRBV2; J gene: TRBJ2-5; clone size: once; D gene: -; CDR3 protein: CASTGSRKETQYF; CDR3 DNA: TGTGCCAGCACGGGGTCGCGGAAAGAGACCCAGTACTTC
V gene: TRBV25-1; J gene: TRBJ1-6; clone size: -; D gene: TRBD1; CDR3 protein: CASRQTATGLASPLHF; CDR3 DNA: TGTGCCAGCAGACAGACCGCGACAGGGTTAGCTTCACCCCTCCACTTT
V gene: TRBV5-1; J gene: TRBJ2-1; clone size: -; D gene: -; CDR3 protein: CASSRPDSPITANNEQFF; CDR3 DNA: TGCGCCAGCAGCCGCCCGGACAGCCCTATAACTGCCAACAATGAGCAGTTCTTC
V gene: TRBV2; J gene: TRBJ1-1; clone size: -; D gene: TRBD1; CDR3 protein: CAIRTGGLYTEAFF; CDR3 DNA: TGTGCCATCAGGACAGGGGGCCTTTACACTGAAGCTTTCTTT
V gene: TRBV19; J gene: TRBJ1-1; clone size: -; D gene: -; CDR3 protein: CATQRGYTEAFF; CDR3 DNA: TGTGCCACCCAAAGGGGGTACACTGAAGCTTTCTTT
V gene: TRBV5-1; J gene: TRBJ2-3; clone size: -; D gene: TRBD2; CDR3 protein: CASSPIRTSGGTDTQYF; CDR3 DNA: TGCGCCAGCAGCCCGATCAGGACTAGCGGGGGTACAGATACGCAGTATTTT
V gene: TRBV7-9; J gene: TRBJ2-7; clone size: -; D gene: TRBD1; CDR3 protein: CASSLAGGHEQYF; CDR3 DNA: TGTGCCAGCAGCTTGGCAGGGGGCCACGAGCAGTACTTC
V gene: TRBV27; J gene: TRBJ1-1; clone size: -; D gene: -; CDR3 protein: CASSYGGGNTEAFF; CDR3 DNA: TGTGCCAGCAGTTACGGGGGAGGGAACACTGAAGCTTTCTTT
V gene: TRBV27; J gene: TRBJ1-1; clone size: -; D gene: -; CDR3 protein: CASSFSQITEAFF; CDR3 DNA: TGTGCCAGCAGTTTTTCACAGATAACTGAAGCTTTCTTT
V gene: TRBV11-3; J gene: TRBJ1-3; clone size: -; D gene: -; CDR3 protein: CASSLGGGNSGNTIYF; CDR3 DNA: TGTGCCAGCAGCTTAGGCGGGGGTAACTCTGGAAACACCATATATTTT
V gene: TRBV27; J gene: TRBJ1-2; clone size: -; D gene: TRBD1; CDR3 protein: CASTRTGGYYGYTF; CDR3 DNA: TGTGCCAGCACCCGGACAGGGGGCTATTATGGCTACACCTTC
V gene: TRBV7-3; J gene: TRBJ2-1; clone size: -; D gene: TRBD2; CDR3 protein: CASSRGGTSTYNEQFF; CDR3 DNA: TGTGCCAGCAGCCGGGGCGGGACTAGCACCTACAATGAGCAGTTCTTC
V gene: TRBV5-1; J gene: TRBJ1-5; clone size: -; D gene: -; CDR3 protein: CASSLIQGGEAQHF; CDR3 DNA: TGCGCCAGCAGCTTGATTCAGGGAGGCGAGGCCCAGCATTTT
V gene: TRBV27; J gene: TRBJ1-2; clone size: once; D gene: -; CDR3 protein: CASSFREGRRAGYTF; CDR3 DNA: TGTGCCAGCAGTTTTAGGGAGGGACGGCGGGCTGGCTACACCTTC
V gene: TRBV6-5; J gene: TRBJ1-1; clone size: -; D gene: -; CDR3 protein: CASRTRHNTEAFF; CDR3 DNA: TGTGCCAGCAGAACCAGACATAACACTGAAGCTTTCTTT
V gene: TRBV7-2; J gene: TRBJ2-7; clone size: -; D gene: TRBD2; CDR3 protein: CASSNQRGASYEQYF; CDR3 DNA: TGTGCCAGCAGCAACCAGCGGGGGGCCTCCTACGAGCAGTACTTC
V gene: TRBV4-1; J gene: TRBJ2-7; clone size: -; D gene: -; CDR3 protein: CASSLWLPAGSYEQYF; CDR3 DNA: TGCGCCAGCAGCCTCTGGCTTCCCGCAGGCTCCTACGAGCAGTACTTC
V gene: TRBV29-1; J gene: TRBJ1-2; clone size: once; D gene: -; CDR3 protein: CSATENYGYTF; CDR3 DNA: TGCAGCGCCACTGAGAACTATGGCTACACCTTC
V gene: TRBV4-2; J gene: TRBJ2-1; clone size: -; D gene: TRBD1; CDR3 protein: CASSRGQGTYNEQFF; CDR3 DNA: TGTGCCAGCAGCCGCGGACAGGGGACTTACAATGAGCAGTTCTTC
V gene: TRBV11-3; J gene: TRBJ1-1; clone size: -; D gene: TRBD1; CDR3 protein: CASSLDGQGNTEAFF; CDR3 DNA: TGTGCCAGCAGCTTAGACGGACAGGGAAACACTGAAGCTTTCTTT
V gene: TRBV19; J gene: TRBJ2-7; clone size: -; D gene: TRBD1; CDR3 protein: CASSIGRQGMHEQYF; CDR3 DNA: TGTGCCAGTAGTATAGGACGACAGGGTATGCACGAGCAGTACTTC
V gene: TRBV5-1; J gene: TRBJ2-3; clone size: -; D gene: -; CDR3 protein: CASSLETDTQYF; CDR3 DNA: TGCGCCAGCAGCCTAGAGACAGATACGCAGTATTTT
V gene: TRBV5-4; J gene: TRBJ1-2; clone size: -; D gene: TRBD1; CDR3 protein: CASTEGQGGVYTF; CDR3 DNA: TGTGCCAGCACCGAGGGACAGGGGGGTGTCTACACCTTC
V gene: TRBV9; J gene: TRBJ1-1; clone size: -; D gene: TRBD1; CDR3 protein: CASSVGGQLNTEAFF; CDR3 DNA: TGTGCCAGCAGCGTGGGGGGACAGTTGAACACTGAAGCTTTCTTT